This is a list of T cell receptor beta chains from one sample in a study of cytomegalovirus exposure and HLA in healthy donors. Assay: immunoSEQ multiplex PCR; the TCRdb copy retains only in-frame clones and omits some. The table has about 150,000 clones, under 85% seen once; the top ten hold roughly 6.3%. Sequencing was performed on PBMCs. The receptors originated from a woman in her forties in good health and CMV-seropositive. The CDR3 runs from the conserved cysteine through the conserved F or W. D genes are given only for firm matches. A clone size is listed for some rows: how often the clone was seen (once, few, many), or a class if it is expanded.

CDR3aa: CASSPAVSNQPQHF; CDR3nt: TGTGCCAGCAGCCCCGCGGTGAGCAATCAGCCCCAGCATTTT; d_gene: -; v_gene: TRBV9; j_gene: TRBJ1-5; abundance: -
CDR3aa: CATSSPSDILNEKLFF; CDR3nt: TGTGCCACCAGCTCCCCATCGGACATTCTAAATGAAAAACTGTTTTTT; d_gene: -; v_gene: TRBV15; j_gene: TRBJ1-4; abundance: -
CDR3aa: CASSGRDRVNYGYTF; CDR3nt: TGTGCCAGCAGCGGAAGGGACAGGGTTAACTATGGCTACACCTTC; d_gene: TRBD1; v_gene: TRBV9; j_gene: TRBJ1-2; abundance: -
CDR3aa: CASSPDGYGYTQYF; CDR3nt: TGTGCCAGCAGTCCCGACGGGTACGGGTATACGCAGTATTTT; d_gene: -; v_gene: TRBV6-5; j_gene: TRBJ2-3; abundance: -
CDR3aa: CSSSFLSGQGNGELFF; CDR3nt: TGTTCCAGCAGCTTTCTTTCGGGACAGGGAAACGGGGAGCTGTTTTTT; d_gene: TRBD1; v_gene: TRBV7-9; j_gene: TRBJ2-2; abundance: -
CDR3aa: CASSWGQLYGYTF; CDR3nt: TGTGCCAGCAGTTGGGGACAGCTATATGGCTACACCTTC; d_gene: TRBD1; v_gene: TRBV28; j_gene: TRBJ1-2; abundance: -
CDR3aa: CASRLAGGTYTGELFF; CDR3nt: TGCGCCAGCAGACTAGCGGGGGGGACATACACCGGGGAGCTGTTTTTT; d_gene: TRBD2; v_gene: TRBV5-1; j_gene: TRBJ2-2; abundance: -
CDR3aa: CASNDRGQFGEKLFF; CDR3nt: TGTGCCAGTAATGATAGGGGTCAGTTCGGTGAAAAACTGTTTTTT; d_gene: -; v_gene: TRBV19; j_gene: TRBJ1-4; abundance: -
CDR3aa: CASSLTQGNEKLFF; CDR3nt: TGTGCCAGCAGCTTAACGCAGGGGAATGAAAAACTGTTTTTT; d_gene: -; v_gene: TRBV7-6; j_gene: TRBJ1-4; abundance: -
CDR3aa: CASMSDRGKYGYTF; CDR3nt: TGTGCCAGCATGTCCGACAGGGGCAAGTATGGCTACACCTTC; d_gene: TRBD1; v_gene: TRBV7-9; j_gene: TRBJ1-2; abundance: once
CDR3aa: CAWSTTREQYF; CDR3nt: TGTGCCTGGAGTACCACCAGAGAGCAGTACTTC; d_gene: -; v_gene: TRBV30; j_gene: TRBJ2-7; abundance: -
CDR3aa: CASGRSGASEAFF; CDR3nt: TGTGCTAGTGGGAGGAGTGGGGCCTCTGAAGCTTTCTTT; d_gene: -; v_gene: TRBV12-5; j_gene: TRBJ1-1; abundance: -
CDR3aa: CASSLGQGRAEAFF; CDR3nt: TGTGCCAGCAGCTTGGGACAGGGAAGGGCTGAAGCTTTCTTT; d_gene: TRBD1; v_gene: TRBV5-4; j_gene: TRBJ1-1; abundance: -
CDR3aa: CASSITGEYTF; CDR3nt: TGTGCCAGTAGTATCACAGGGGAATACACCTTC; d_gene: TRBD1; v_gene: TRBV19; j_gene: TRBJ1-2; abundance: -
CDR3aa: CASSFVYEQYF; CDR3nt: TGTGCCAGCAGTTTCGTTTACGAGCAGTACTTC; d_gene: -; v_gene: TRBV6-1; j_gene: TRBJ2-7; abundance: -
CDR3aa: CASSRQDGLGTDTQYF; CDR3nt: TGTGCCAGCAGCAGACAAGACGGCCTGGGCACAGATACGCAGTATTTT; d_gene: -; v_gene: TRBV11-2; j_gene: TRBJ2-3; abundance: -
CDR3aa: CASSHRTGLVDEKLFF; CDR3nt: TGTGCCAGCAGTCACCGGACAGGCCTGGTAGATGAAAAACTGTTTTTT; d_gene: TRBD1; v_gene: TRBV6-6; j_gene: TRBJ1-4; abundance: -
CDR3aa: CASSPGTGGRTEAFF; CDR3nt: TGTGCCAGCTCACCCGGGACAGGGGGTAGGACTGAAGCTTTCTTT; d_gene: TRBD1; v_gene: TRBV18; j_gene: TRBJ1-1; abundance: -
CDR3aa: CASSGQDYEQYF; CDR3nt: TGCGCCAGCAGTGGACAGGACTACGAGCAGTACTTC; d_gene: -; v_gene: TRBV10-2; j_gene: TRBJ2-7; abundance: -
CDR3aa: CASSLSGGSLFF; CDR3nt: TGTGCCAGCAGCCTTTCAGGGGGTAGCCTGTTTTTT; d_gene: TRBD1; v_gene: TRBV5-6; j_gene: TRBJ2-2; abundance: -
CDR3aa: CASSQEGISSYEQYF; CDR3nt: TGCGCCAGCAGCCAAGAGGGCATCTCCTCCTACGAGCAGTACTTC; d_gene: -; v_gene: TRBV4-1; j_gene: TRBJ2-7; abundance: -
CDR3aa: CASSQDLSGGDTQYF; CDR3nt: TGTGCCAGCAGCCAAGATCTTTCCGGGGGAGATACGCAGTATTTT; d_gene: -; v_gene: TRBV4-2; j_gene: TRBJ2-3; abundance: -
CDR3aa: CASRVTGADTQYF; CDR3nt: TGTGCCAGCAGAGTGACAGGGGCAGATACGCAGTATTTT; d_gene: TRBD1; v_gene: TRBV4-2; j_gene: TRBJ2-3; abundance: -
CDR3aa: CSVPYSGSRGYTF; CDR3nt: TGCAGCGTTCCATATTCGGGGAGTCGTGGCTACACCTTC; d_gene: -; v_gene: TRBV29-1; j_gene: TRBJ1-2; abundance: -
CDR3aa: CASSINRGGNTEAFF; CDR3nt: TGTGCCAGTAGTATAAATCGGGGGGGGAACACTGAAGCTTTCTTT; d_gene: -; v_gene: TRBV19; j_gene: TRBJ1-1; abundance: few
CDR3aa: CAISESSGGGVQETQYF; CDR3nt: TGTGCCATCAGTGAGTCGAGCGGCGGGGGGGTCCAAGAGACCCAGTACTTC; d_gene: TRBD2; v_gene: TRBV10-3; j_gene: TRBJ2-5; abundance: -
CDR3aa: CASSTTYPLSPQETQYF; CDR3nt: TGTGCCAGCAGCACTACTTACCCGTTGAGCCCCCAAGAGACCCAGTACTTC; d_gene: -; v_gene: TRBV5-5; j_gene: TRBJ2-5; abundance: -
CDR3aa: CAWSRGSIDTQYF; CDR3nt: TGTGCCTGGAGTAGGGGGTCGATAGATACGCAGTATTTT; d_gene: -; v_gene: TRBV30; j_gene: TRBJ2-3; abundance: -
CDR3aa: CASSRAGGDTQYF; CDR3nt: TGTGCCAGCAGCCGAGCGGGAGGAGATACGCAGTATTTT; d_gene: TRBD2; v_gene: TRBV7-7; j_gene: TRBJ2-3; abundance: -
CDR3aa: CASSNDRGQGPLHF; CDR3nt: TGTGCCAGCAGCAACGACAGGGGGCAAGGACCCCTCCACTTT; d_gene: TRBD1; v_gene: TRBV28; j_gene: TRBJ1-6; abundance: -
CDR3aa: CASSETGVYGYTF; CDR3nt: TGTGCCAGCAGTGAAACAGGGGTCTATGGCTACACCTTC; d_gene: TRBD1; v_gene: TRBV6-1; j_gene: TRBJ1-2; abundance: -
CDR3aa: CSVSGTGERGYTF; CDR3nt: TGCAGCGTCTCCGGGACAGGGGAGCGCGGCTACACCTTC; d_gene: TRBD1; v_gene: TRBV29-1; j_gene: TRBJ1-2; abundance: -
CDR3aa: CASRDLDYEQYF; CDR3nt: TGTGCCAGCAGAGATTTAGATTACGAGCAGTACTTC; d_gene: -; v_gene: TRBV2; j_gene: TRBJ2-7; abundance: -
CDR3aa: CASSPSGGPHNEQFF; CDR3nt: TGCGCCAGCAGCCCGAGCGGGGGGCCCCACAATGAGCAGTTCTTC; d_gene: TRBD2; v_gene: TRBV5-1; j_gene: TRBJ2-1; abundance: -
CDR3aa: CASRKGQGHGYTF; CDR3nt: TGTGCCAGCAGAAAGGGACAGGGGCATGGCTACACCTTC; d_gene: TRBD1; v_gene: TRBV28; j_gene: TRBJ1-2; abundance: -
CDR3aa: CASSQDRGLETEAFF; CDR3nt: TGTGCCAGCAGCCAAGACAGGGGGCTTGAAACTGAAGCTTTCTTT; d_gene: TRBD1; v_gene: TRBV4-2; j_gene: TRBJ1-1; abundance: once
CDR3aa: CASSLPQGATEAFF; CDR3nt: TGTGCCAGCAGCTTACCACAGGGGGCCACTGAAGCTTTCTTT; d_gene: TRBD1; v_gene: TRBV7-7; j_gene: TRBJ1-1; abundance: -
CDR3aa: CASLNARGPYNSPLHF; CDR3nt: TGTGCCAGTCTAAATGCCAGGGGCCCCTATAATTCACCCCTCCACTTT; d_gene: -; v_gene: TRBV6-6; j_gene: TRBJ1-6; abundance: -
CDR3aa: CAISDGETQYF; CDR3nt: TGTGCCATCAGTGACGGGGAGACCCAGTACTTC; d_gene: -; v_gene: TRBV10-3; j_gene: TRBJ2-5; abundance: few
CDR3aa: CASSIGDRGRGDTQYF; CDR3nt: TGTGCCAGTAGTATAGGCGACAGGGGGCGAGGAGATACGCAGTATTTT; d_gene: TRBD1; v_gene: TRBV19; j_gene: TRBJ2-3; abundance: -
CDR3aa: CSAGQADIQYF; CDR3nt: TGCAGTGCTGGACAGGCCGACATTCAGTACTTC; d_gene: TRBD1; v_gene: TRBV20-1; j_gene: TRBJ2-4; abundance: -
CDR3aa: CASSVVANEQFF; CDR3nt: TGTGCCAGCAGTGTGGTGGCCAATGAGCAGTTCTTC; d_gene: -; v_gene: TRBV6-1; j_gene: TRBJ2-1; abundance: -
CDR3aa: CASSQNTVIMVGGNTIYF; CDR3nt: TGTGCCAGCAGCCAAAATACAGTCATCATGGTTGGAGGAAACACCATATATTTT; d_gene: -; v_gene: TRBV4-2; j_gene: TRBJ1-3; abundance: -
CDR3aa: CASSVAGGPIDTQYF; CDR3nt: TGTGCCAGCAGCGTAGCGGGGGGGCCTATAGATACGCAGTATTTT; d_gene: TRBD2; v_gene: TRBV9; j_gene: TRBJ2-3; abundance: -
CDR3aa: CASTLDRIGTGELFF; CDR3nt: TGTGCCAGCACCCTGGACAGGATTGGCACCGGGGAGCTGTTTTTT; d_gene: TRBD1; v_gene: TRBV2; j_gene: TRBJ2-2; abundance: -
CDR3aa: CASSLTGYNEQFF; CDR3nt: TGTGCCAGCAGCCTGACAGGGTACAATGAGCAGTTCTTC; d_gene: TRBD1; v_gene: TRBV11-1; j_gene: TRBJ2-1; abundance: -